This TCR beta chain was documented in a study of monozygotic twins with inflammatory bowel disease. This CDR3 is 15 amino acids long. Per the germline V gene, CDR1 is DFQATT and CDR2 is SNEGSKA (reference sequence). From its re-call of the 5' RACE reads, TCRdb lists each CDR3 protein once, without DNA. This sample contains over 120,000 distinct CDR3 sequences. The gene calls are TRBV20-1 and TRBJ2-1; the D call from TCRdb, TRBD2, cannot be confirmed without DNA. The sequenced sample was blood. The source of this sequence is a human donor with ulcerative colitis or Crohn's disease, or a healthy co-twin of an affected twin (not recorded which). The CDR3 protein is CSAGVAGGFNNEQFF.